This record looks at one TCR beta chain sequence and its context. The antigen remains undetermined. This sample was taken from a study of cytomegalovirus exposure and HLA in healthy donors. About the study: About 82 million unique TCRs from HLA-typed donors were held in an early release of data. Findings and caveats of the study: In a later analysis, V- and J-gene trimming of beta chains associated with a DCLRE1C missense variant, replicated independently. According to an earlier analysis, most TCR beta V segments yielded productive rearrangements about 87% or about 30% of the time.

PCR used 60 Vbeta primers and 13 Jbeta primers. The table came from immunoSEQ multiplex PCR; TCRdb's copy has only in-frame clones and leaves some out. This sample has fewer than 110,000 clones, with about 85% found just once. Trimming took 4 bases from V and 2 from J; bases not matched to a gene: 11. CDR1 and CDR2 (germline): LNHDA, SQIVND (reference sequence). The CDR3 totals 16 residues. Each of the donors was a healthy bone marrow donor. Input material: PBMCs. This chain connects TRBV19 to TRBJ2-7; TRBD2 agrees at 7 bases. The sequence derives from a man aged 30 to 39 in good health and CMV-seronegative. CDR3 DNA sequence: TGTGCCAGTAGTACCGCCGGCGCGGGAGCCACCTACGAGCAGTACTTC. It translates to CASSTAGAGATYEQYF.